The 18 T cell receptor beta chains given below trace back to one sample, sequenced in a study of blood T cell repertoires in COVID-19. The data were produced by immunoSEQ multiplex PCR, yet TCRdb's version contains in-frame clones alone and is incomplete. This table holds around 100,000 clones, 74% found once. Material for sequencing was peripheral blood. The receptors here all came from an older man with COVID-19, enrolled during active disease.

This clone was seen many times. CDR3 amino acids: CASSQGAPNTEAFF. The CDR3 DNA is TGTGCCAGCAGCCAAGGAGCACCGAACACTGAAGCTTTCTTT. The chain couples TRBV3-1 (or the pseudogene TRBV3-2) to TRBJ1-1; D gene ambiguous. From germline, CDR1 is LGHDT and CDR2 YNNKEL (reference sequence). V dropped 1 base and J dropped 1 base, with 7 bases sitting between them. The CDR3 length is 14 residues.

This clone was observed once. The V and J genes are TRBV29-1 and TRBJ2-4; no firm D call. The CDR3 runs 13 residues. Germline V gene lookup returns CDR1 SQVTM and CDR2 ANQGSEA. The V end lost 4 bases, the J end lost 0 bases, and 7 bases lay between the germline ends. CDR3 in amino acids: CSVGSLAKNIQYF. CDR3 nucleotides: TGCAGCGTTGGATCACTAGCCAAAAACATTCAGTACTTC.

The chain joins TRBV2 to TRBJ1-5, with D tentatively TRBD1 (6 bases). This CDR3 contains 15 residues. Trimming took off 7 bases at V and 4 bases at J, with 17 bases between the two ends. Germline CDR1 reads SNHLY; CDR2 reads FYNNEI. DNA for the CDR3: TGTGCCAGCATGGATAGGGTGAGGGGGAATCAGCCCCAGCATTTT. It yields the protein CASMDRVRGNQPQHF.

The V gene is TRBV5-4, the J gene TRBJ1-1, with D tentatively TRBD1 (5 bases). This CDR3 region has 15 residues. V gave up 4 bases and J gave up 5 bases, with 18 bases separating them. Germline loops: CDR1 SGHNT, CDR2 YYREEE (reference sequence). CDR3 coding DNA: TGTGCCAGCAGCGCCCTGGGGGGGGAGTATACTGAAGCTTTCTTT. This codes for CASSALGGEYTEAFF.

The chain recombines TRBV4-3 with TRBJ2-1; 14 bases map to TRBD2. CDR1 is LGHNA, CDR2 YSLEER, per germline. There are 17 residues in the CDR3. The junction had 4 bases not matched to a gene; V was cut back by 5 bases and J by 1 base. The CDR3 DNA reads as TGCGCCAGCAGCGGGACTAGCGGGAGAAGGTCCTACAATGAGCAGTTCTTC. Translating gives CASSGTSGRRSYNEQFF.

The rearrangement joins TRBV10-3 to TRBJ2-7; D perhaps matches TRBD2 (5 bases). The CDR3 runs to 14 residues. The V and J ends lost 9 bases and 0 bases respectively, with 15 bases between them. In germline, CDR1 is ENHRY, CDR2 SYGVKD. CDR3 region: CAMSRTGSSYEQYF. The CDR3 coding sequence is TGTGCCATGAGCCGGACGGGAAGCTCCTACGAGCAGTACTTC.

The V gene is TRBV6-5, the J gene TRBJ2-5; 8 bases are shared with TRBD2. Trimming at V came to 10 bases and at J to 3 bases, leaving 10 bases not matched to a gene. The CDR3 covers 14 residues. Germline V gene sequence: CDR1 MNHEY, CDR2 SVGAGI. CDR3 protein: CATHLLGREETQYF. The CDR3 region has the DNA TGTGCCACCCATCTACTCGGGAGGGAAGAGACCCAGTACTTC.

This clone was counted only a few times. The rearrangement links TRBV10-1 to TRBJ2-7; TRBD2 matches at 10 bases. V lost 0 bases, J lost 5 bases, and 4 bases stayed unmatched. This CDR3 spans 15 amino acids. From germline, CDR1 is WNHNN and CDR2 SYGVQD (reference sequence). The chain's CDR3 is CASSESLAGVHEQYF. The CDR3 DNA is TGCGCCAGCAGTGAGTCTCTAGCGGGAGTCCACGAGCAGTACTTC.

The CDR3 DNA reads as TGCAGTGCTAGAGGAACTTACGAGCAGTACTTC. This sequence encodes CSARGTYEQYF. The chain combines TRBV20-1 with TRBJ2-7; D not certain. The CDR3 spans 11 residues. V was clipped by 1 base and J by 4 bases, with 5 bases between them. Germline CDR1 DFQATT, CDR2 SNEGSKA (reference sequence).

In DNA form, the CDR3 reads TGTGCCAGTAGTATAGTGGCTAGCTTCGGCACCGGGGAGCTGTTTTTT. Protein product: CASSIVASFGTGELFF. The chain couples TRBV19 to TRBJ2-2; maybe TRBD2 (5 bases). The CDR3 is made up of 16 amino acids. V lost 1 base, J lost 4 bases, and 13 bases lay in between. Looked up from germline, CDR1 is LNHDA and CDR2 is SQIVND (reference sequence).

The J gene is TRBJ1-1, the V gene TRBV19; tentatively, D is TRBD1 (6 bases). Germline loops: CDR1 LNHDA, CDR2 SQIVND (reference sequence). The CDR3 contains 13 residues. V lost 8 bases and J lost 1, with 11 bases in between. In DNA, the CDR3 is TGTGCCAGTGGTGTCAGGGGGAACACTGAAGCTTTCTTT. Its protein product is CASGVRGNTEAFF.

Only a few counts were recorded for this clone. The gene calls are TRBV24-1 and TRBJ1-5; the match to TRBD1 covers 9 bases. Trimming removed 4 bases from V and 3 bases from J; junction bases left unmatched: 9. CDR1 KGHDR and CDR2 SFDVKD come from the germline V gene. CDR3 length equals 17 residues. CDR3 DNA sequence: TGTGCCACCAGTGAACAACAGGGGGCGGTTGACAATCAGCCCCAGCATTTT. Translating it yields CATSEQQGAVDNQPQHF.

The rearrangement links TRBV28 to TRBJ2-7; 14 bases align to TRBD2. This CDR3 comprises 15 residues. V shed 9 bases, J shed 2 bases, and the junction held 6 bases outside the gene matches. Germline V gene lookup returns CDR1 MDHEN and CDR2 SYDVKM. Here the CDR3 DNA reads TGTGCCAGTGGACTAGCGGGAGGCCTTACCTACGAGCAGTACTTC. Protein product: CASGLAGGLTYEQYF.

V is TRBV4-3 and J is TRBJ1-2, with D unclear. CDR1 and CDR2 from the germline V gene are LGHNA and YSLEER. This CDR3 contains 15 residues. The V and J ends lost 0 bases and 8 bases respectively, with 16 bases between them. The CDR3 DNA is TGCGCCAGCAGCCAAGACTCGGAACCATGGAGGGGCTACACCTTC. Encoded protein: CASSQDSEPWRGYTF.

This sequence joins TRBV19 and TRBJ2-3; TRBD2 aligns across 10 bases. CDR3 length equals 14 residues. With V trimmed by 5 bases and J by 4 bases, 3 bases remained unmatched. CDR1 LNHDA and CDR2 SQIVND come from the germline V gene (reference sequence). The CDR3 protein is CASSYGLAADTQYF. The DNA for the CDR3 is TGTGCCAGTAGTTACGGACTAGCGGCAGATACGCAGTATTTT.

The chain carries TRBV10-3 and TRBJ2-1, with no clear D. From germline, CDR1 is ENHRY and CDR2 SYGVKD. The CDR3 covers 15 residues. V lost 3 bases, J lost 2 bases, and 11 bases lay in between. In nucleotides, the CDR3 is TGTGCCATCAGTGAAACGGCGGTGGCCTACAATGAGCAGTTCTTC. This translates into CAISETAVAYNEQFF.

The chain is built from TRBV19 and TRBJ1-1; D gene unclear. Per the germline V gene, CDR1 is LNHDA and CDR2 is SQIVND (reference sequence). The ends were cut back, 5 bases at V and 4 bases at J, with 14 bases in the middle. The CDR3 has 14 amino acids. The CDR3 sequence: CASSHNPAGTEAFF. The CDR3 DNA is TGTGCCAGTAGTCATAACCCGGCGGGCACTGAAGCTTTCTTT.

The rearrangement uses TRBV7-2 and TRBJ2-3, with D hard to call. The germline gives CDR1 SGHTA, CDR2 FQGNSA. The ends were cut back, 5 bases at V and 4 bases at J, with 10 bases in the middle. The CDR3 runs 13 residues. The CDR3 spells CASSQNRADTQYF. CDR3 coding DNA: TGTGCCAGCAGCCAAAATCGGGCAGATACGCAGTATTTT.